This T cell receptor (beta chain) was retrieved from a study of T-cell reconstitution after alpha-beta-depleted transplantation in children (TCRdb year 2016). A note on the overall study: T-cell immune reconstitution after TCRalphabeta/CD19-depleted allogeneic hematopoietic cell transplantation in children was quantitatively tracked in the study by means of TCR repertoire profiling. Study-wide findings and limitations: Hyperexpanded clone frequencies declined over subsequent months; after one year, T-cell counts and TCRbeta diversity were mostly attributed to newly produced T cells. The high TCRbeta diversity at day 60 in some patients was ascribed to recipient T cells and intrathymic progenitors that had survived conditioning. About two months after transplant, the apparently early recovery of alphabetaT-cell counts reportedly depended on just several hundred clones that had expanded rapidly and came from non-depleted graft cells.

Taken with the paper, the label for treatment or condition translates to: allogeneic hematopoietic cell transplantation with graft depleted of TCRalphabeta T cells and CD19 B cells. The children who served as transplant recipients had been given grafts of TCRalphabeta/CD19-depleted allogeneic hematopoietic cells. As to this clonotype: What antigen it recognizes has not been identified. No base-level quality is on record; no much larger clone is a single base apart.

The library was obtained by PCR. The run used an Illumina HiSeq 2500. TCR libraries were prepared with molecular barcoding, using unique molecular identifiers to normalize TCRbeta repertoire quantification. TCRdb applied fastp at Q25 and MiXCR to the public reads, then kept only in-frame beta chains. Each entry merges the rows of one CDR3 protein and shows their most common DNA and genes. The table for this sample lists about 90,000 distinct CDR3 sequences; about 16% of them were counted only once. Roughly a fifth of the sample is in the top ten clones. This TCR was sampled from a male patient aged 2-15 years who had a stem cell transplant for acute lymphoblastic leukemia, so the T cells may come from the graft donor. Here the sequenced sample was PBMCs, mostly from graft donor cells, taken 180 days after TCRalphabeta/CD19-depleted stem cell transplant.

This receptor carries the CDR3 CASSGGRENTGELFF. In nucleotides, the sequence is TGTGCCAGCAGCGGAGGGAGAGAGAACACCGGGGAGCTGTTTTTT. The rearranged chain carries TRBV7-9 and TRBJ2-2; matching of 6 bases hints at TRBD2 as the D gene. Between the V and J ends, shortened by 5 bases and 1 base respectively, the junction contains 11 bases. From a lookup of the germline V gene (reference sequence), CDR1 and CDR2 are SEHNR and FQNEAQ. Including cysteine and phenylalanine, the CDR3 has 15 amino acids. The retained sequence is limited to the CDR3, 45 bases, with the frame set at the first base.